This T cell receptor (beta chain) was captured in a study of blood T cell repertoires in COVID-19. In the study overall: Donors in the United States, Italy and Spain gave samples during acute or convalescent COVID-19. In each case, the material was cDNA or gDNA derived from T cells, B-cell-depleted T cells, or PBMCs.

Trimming removed 5 bases from V and 7 bases from J; junction bases left unmatched: 6. Germline CDR1 and CDR2: SGHNT and YENEEA. The CDR3 has 14 residues. Per the study methods: Estimation of nucleated cell counts was performed using reference gene primer amplification. Assay used: immunoSEQ multiplex PCR; TCRdb lists only in-frame clones, some missing. The V and J calls and clone size were taken over from that table, and D and trimming were inferred from the DNA. The table includes 90,000 to 130,000 clones, around 89% detected once. The receptor comes from a woman in her 50s with acute or convalescent COVID-19. The sample taken for sequencing was peripheral blood. The gene calls are TRBV11-3 and TRBJ2-1; 9 bases are shared with TRBD1. The CDR3 region has the DNA TGTGCCAGCAGCGCCCGGACAGGGGAGAATGAGCAGTTCTTC. Its protein product is CASSARTGENEQFF.